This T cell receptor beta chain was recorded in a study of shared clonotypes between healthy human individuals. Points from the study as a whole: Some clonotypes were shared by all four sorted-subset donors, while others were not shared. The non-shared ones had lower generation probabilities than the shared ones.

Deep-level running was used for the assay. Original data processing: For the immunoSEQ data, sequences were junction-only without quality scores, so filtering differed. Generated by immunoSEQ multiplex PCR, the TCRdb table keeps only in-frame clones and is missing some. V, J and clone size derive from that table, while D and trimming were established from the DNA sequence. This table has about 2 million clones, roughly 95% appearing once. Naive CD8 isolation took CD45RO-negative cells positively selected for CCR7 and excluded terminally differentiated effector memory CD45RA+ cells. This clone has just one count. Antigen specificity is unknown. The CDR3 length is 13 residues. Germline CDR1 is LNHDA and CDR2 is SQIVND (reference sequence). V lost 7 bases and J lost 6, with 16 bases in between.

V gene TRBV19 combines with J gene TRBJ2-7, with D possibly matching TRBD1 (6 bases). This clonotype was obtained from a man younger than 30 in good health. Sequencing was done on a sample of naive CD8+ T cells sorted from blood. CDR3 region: CASTPPSGAEQYF. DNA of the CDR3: TGTGCCAGTACCCCCCCCTCAGGGGCCGAGCAGTACTTC.